The 32 T cell receptor beta chains below all came from one sample that was sequenced in a study of shared clonotypes between healthy human individuals (dated by TCRdb to 2020 to 2021). The receptor library was made with the immunoSEQ multiplex PCR assay. In TCRdb, the immuneACCESS table is reduced to in-frame sequences with V and J assigned. These tables do not hold every clone; where another copy was compared, an unresolved V gene accounts for under half, and the others remain unexplained. The sample yields approximately 500,000 clones; roughly 80% were counted once. More than 9.5% of the sample goes to the ten largest clones. Source material: PBMCs. The source is a woman in her 40s in good health. Some clones in this sample may be carry-over from other donors' samples.

This chain connects TRBV28 to TRBJ1-2; 10 positions agree with TRBD1. V shed 3 bases and J 4 bases; nucleotides not matched to a gene: 11. CDR1 MDHEN and CDR2 SYDVKM come from the germline V gene. This CDR3 contains 17 residues. In DNA, the CDR3 is TGTGCCAGCAGTTTGACCCCCAGATGGACAGGGGGCTATGGCTACACCTTC. It codes for CASSLTPRWTGGYGYTF.

This chain uses TRBV5-6 with TRBJ2-5; unclear D gene. V shed 0 bases and J shed 1 base, with 10 bases lying between them. The CDR3 totals 15 residues. Germline V gene lookup returns CDR1 SGHDT and CDR2 YYEEEE. CDR3: CASSLVLETQETQYF. The CDR3, as DNA: TGTGCCAGCAGCTTGGTTCTAGAGACCCAAGAGACCCAGTACTTC.

The chain uses TRBV5-8 and TRBJ2-5; 8 bases line up with TRBD2. J was trimmed by 5 bases and V by 4 bases; bases with no gene match: 13. The CDR3 consists of 16 residues. Germline CDR1 SGHTS, CDR2 YDEGEE. In DNA form, the CDR3 reads TGTGCCAGCAGCCCGGCGGGAGCGGGAGCCCGGGAGACCCAGTACTTC. Translated, it gives CASSPAGAGARETQYF.

This clone was found many times. This sample includes further DNA sequences coding for the same CDR3. V and J are TRBV28 and TRBJ1-2; 8 positions match TRBD1. This CDR3 is built from 13 residues. The germline V gene has CDR1 MDHEN and CDR2 SYDVKM. V lost 7 bases and J lost 7; bases outside the gene matches: 8. CDR3 region: CASTRQGSGGYTF. In DNA form, the CDR3 reads TGTGCCAGCACGAGACAGGGGAGTGGTGGCTACACCTTC.

A remark on this clone: A read error likely explains this, since a far larger clone differs by one base. The CDR3 does not close with the conserved phenylalanine or tryptophan, likely indicating a read error. The sample has other DNA sequences that encode this CDR3 too. The V call is TRBV29-1, the J call TRBJ1-1, with a possible D match to TRBD1 (6 bases). The germline V gene has CDR1 SQVTM and CDR2 ANQGSEA. V lost 7 bases, J lost 1 base, and 10 bases lay in between. CDR3 size: 12 residues. DNA for the CDR3: TGCAGCGCGGGGGGCCGGAACACTGAAGCTTTCATT. It yields the protein CSAGGRNTEAFI.

The J gene is TRBJ2-2, the V gene TRBV18, with D tentatively TRBD1 (5 bases). CDR1 and CDR2 from the germline V gene are KGHSH and LQKENI. The CDR3 consists of 14 residues. Between the trimmed V and J ends, which lost 3 bases and 5 bases, there was a span of 10 bases. CDR3 sequence: CASSPPHRTGELFF. The CDR3 DNA sequence: TGTGCCAGCTCACCGCCGCACAGGACCGGGGAGCTGTTTTTT.

This clone was picked up a small number of times. This chain links TRBV7-3 with TRBJ2-2; D possibly corresponds to TRBD2 (7 bases). Germline V gene data show CDR1 as SGHTA and CDR2 as FQGTGA. V gave up 2 bases and J gave up 4 bases, with 14 bases separating them. The CDR3 is made up of 16 amino acids. CDR3 loop: CASSLSGGPGTGELFF. As DNA, the CDR3 is TGTGCCAGCAGCTTATCGGGGGGCCCGGGCACCGGGGAGCTGTTTTTT.

The chain employs TRBV28 and TRBJ1-5; 7 positions agree with TRBD1. The V segment lost 5 bases and the J segment 2 bases; nucleotides outside the gene matches: 12. The germline gives CDR1 MDHEN, CDR2 SYDVKM. This CDR3 is built from 17 residues. The DNA for the CDR3 is TGTGCCAGCAGTCGACAGGGCAAACTACGGGGCAATCAGCCCCAGCATTTT. This sequence encodes CASSRQGKLRGNQPQHF.

The chain has TRBV25-1 and TRBJ1-2; maybe TRBD1 (5 bases). The CDR3 contains 13 residues. The germline V and J ends were trimmed by 3 bases and 2 bases, with 7 bases remaining between them. Germline V gene data show CDR1 as MGHDK and CDR2 as SYGVNS. The DNA for the CDR3 is TGTGCCAGCAGTGACCGGGACAACTATGGCTACACCTTC. It translates to CASSDRDNYGYTF.

This clone is a singleton in its sample. This CDR3 reads CAWNSGRWTSGDTSYEQYF. DNA for the CDR3: TGTGCCTGGAACAGTGGCCGGTGGACTAGCGGAGACACTTCCTACGAGCAGTACTTC. The rearrangement uses TRBV30 and TRBJ2-7; 10 bases align to TRBD2. The germline gives CDR1 GTSNPN, CDR2 SVGIG (reference sequence). Unmatched junction bases numbered 19, after V lost 4 bases and J lost 1 base. This CDR3 spans 19 amino acids. The full variable domain, completed using reference TRBV30 and TRBJ2-7, is SQTIHQWPATLVQPVGSPLSLECTVEGTSNPNLYWYRQAAGRGLQLLFYSVGIGQISSEVPQNLSASRPQDRQFILSSKKLLLSDSGFYLCAWNSGRWTSGDTSYEQYFGPGTRLTVT.

The chain is built from TRBV7-2 and TRBJ2-7; D remains unclear. V was cut by 6 bases and J by 6 bases, with 9 bases left in between. This CDR3 is built from 11 residues. CDR1 SGHTA and CDR2 FQGNSA come from the germline V gene. The CDR3: CASRSEFEQYF. For the CDR3, the DNA is TGTGCCAGCAGGTCGGAGTTCGAGCAGTACTTC.

This clone was seen once. V and J are TRBV15 and TRBJ2-7, with 10 bases aligning to TRBD2. The junction had 3 bases not matched to a gene; V was cut back by 0 bases and J by 1 base. The CDR3 sequence is 16 residues long. Germline V gene data show CDR1 as LNHNV and CDR2 as YYDKDF (reference sequence). CDR3 coding DNA: TGTGCCACCAGCAGAGATCTAGCGGGAGCATCCTACGAGCAGTACTTC. It is translated as CATSRDLAGASYEQYF.

The rearrangement joins TRBV4-1 to TRBJ2-5; no reliable D call. The length of the CDR3 is 13 residues. Per the germline V gene, CDR1 is MGHRA and CDR2 is YSYEKL. The V end was cut by 4 bases, the J end by 1 base, with 7 bases between. The chain's CDR3 is CASSRVGQETQYF. The CDR3 DNA follows: TGCGCCAGCAGCCGGGTGGGCCAAGAGACCCAGTACTTC.

This chain joins TRBV28 and TRBJ1-1; 8 nucleotides line up with TRBD1. The CDR3 covers 15 residues. The ends lost 7 bases at V and 6 bases at J; junction bases unmatched: 13. CDR1 is MDHEN and CDR2 is SYDVKM in the germline V gene. The CDR3 is CASKGRGLTSAEAFF. The CDR3 DNA is TGTGCCAGCAAGGGCAGGGGGCTTACGAGCGCTGAAGCTTTCTTT. Variable domain in full (rest from reference TRBV28 and TRBJ1-1): DVKVTQSSRYLVKRTGEKVFLECVQDMDHENMFWYRQDPGLGLRLIYFSYDVKMKEKGDIPEGYSVSREKKERFSLILESASTNQTSMYLCASKGRGLTSAEAFFGQGTRLTVV.

The rearrangement links TRBV10-1 to TRBJ2-5; D perhaps matches TRBD2 (5 bases). With 0 bases removed from V and 5 bases from J, the gap between germline ends came to 19 bases. CDR1 and CDR2 (germline): WNHNN, SYGVQD (reference sequence). This CDR3 is 17 amino acids long. The CDR3 protein is CASSESVLASSRETQYF. CDR3 nucleotide sequence: TGCGCCAGCAGTGAGTCGGTGTTGGCTAGCTCTCGGGAGACCCAGTACTTC.

This clone was recorded at least ten times. This sample also contains other DNA sequences that code for the same CDR3. The V gene is TRBV20-1, the J gene TRBJ2-1; 7 nucleotides agree with TRBD2. The CDR3 spans 11 residues. J lost 12 bases, V lost 1 base, and 3 bases had no gene match. The germline V gene has CDR1 DFQATT and CDR2 SNEGSKA (reference sequence). CDR3 sequence reads: CSARGGSVQFF. CDR3 DNA sequence: TGCAGTGCTAGAGGCGGGAGCGTGCAGTTCTTC.

The chain links TRBV11-3 to TRBJ2-1; maybe TRBD2 (6 bases). The CDR3 contains 16 residues. The germline V and J ends were trimmed by 2 bases and 3 bases, with 14 bases remaining between them. Germline lookup yields CDR1 SGHNT and CDR2 YENEEA. The CDR3 region is CASSLFSGRGYNEQFF. DNA for the CDR3: TGTGCCAGCAGCTTATTTTCCGGGAGAGGCTACAATGAGCAGTTCTTC.

This chain links TRBV28 with TRBJ1-5; D gene ambiguous. Trimming took off 3 bases at V and 2 bases at J, with 20 bases between the two ends. Germline V CDR1 and CDR2: MDHEN, SYDVKM. The CDR3 is 18 amino acids. CDR3 coding DNA: TGTGCCAGCAGTTTGGGAGTTGGAACCGTTGTGGGCAATCAGCCCCAGCATTTT. Translation gives CASSLGVGTVVGNQPQHF.

V gene TRBV27 combines with J gene TRBJ2-5; possible D gene TRBD1, 5 bases. The CDR3 sequence is 14 residues long. The germline gives CDR1 MNHEY, CDR2 SMNVEV (reference sequence). V lost 11 bases and J 4 bases, leaving 20 bases between the germline ends. The CDR3 nucleotides are TGTGCCTCCTCCCCCCTTGGGGCCGGAGAGACCCAGTACTTC. This sequence encodes CASSPLGAGETQYF.

The CDR3 DNA is TGCGCCAGCAGTGGCGGGGCCCTCACAGATACGCAGTATTTT. Protein sequence: CASSGGALTDTQYF. This chain connects TRBV5-1 to TRBJ2-3, with D possibly matching TRBD2 (6 bases). The CDR3 spans 14 residues. CDR1 is SGHRS, CDR2 YFSETQ, per germline. The germline V and J ends were trimmed by 5 bases and 2 bases, with 12 bases remaining between them.

The gene calls are TRBV5-1 and TRBJ1-1; 9 positions agree with TRBD1. This CDR3 has 16 residues. The V and J ends lost 5 bases and 5 bases, in that order; junction bases with no gene match: 13. Germline loops: CDR1 SGHRS, CDR2 YFSETQ. The DNA for the CDR3 is TGCGCCAGCAGAAACTGGCCCGGGACAGGGAAGACTGAAGCTTTCTTT. Protein: CASRNWPGTGKTEAFF.

The chain combines TRBV7-6 with TRBJ2-3; a possible D gene is TRBD2 (5 bases). The CDR3 consists of 15 residues. V was clipped by 5 bases and J by 0 bases, with 12 bases between them. Looked up from germline, CDR1 is SGHVS and CDR2 is FNYEAQ. As DNA, the CDR3 is TGTGCCAGCAGCCGCGACGGGGAGAGCACAGATACGCAGTATTTT. Translation: CASSRDGESTDTQYF.

The genes are TRBV9 and TRBJ2-2, with D tentatively TRBD1 (6 bases). Trimming removed 6 bases from V and 0 bases from J, with 12 bases in between. CDR3 length: 15 residues. Germline lookup yields CDR1 SGDLS and CDR2 YYNGEE. CDR3 sequence reads: CASTMKGANTGELFF. CDR3 nucleotide sequence: TGTGCCAGCACCATGAAGGGGGCGAACACCGGGGAGCTGTTTTTT.

V usage is TRBV5-1 and J usage is TRBJ1-3; D gene ambiguous. The CDR3 is 16 residues long. Germline values: CDR1 SGHRS, CDR2 YFSETQ. V lost 0 bases to trimming and J lost 0 bases, with 10 bases between them. The DNA of the CDR3 is TGCGCCAGCAGCTTGGCCGTGGGCCTCTCTGGAAACACCATATATTTT. It specifies CASSLAVGLSGNTIYF.

J is TRBJ2-6 and V is TRBV18, with D unclear. The V and J ends lost 2 bases and 2 bases respectively, with 7 bases between them. CDR3 length: 15 amino acids. Germline V CDR1 and CDR2: KGHSH, LQKENI. In DNA form, the CDR3 reads TGTGCCAGCTCACCAGGAAAGGCTGGGGCCAACGTCCTGACTTTC. Its protein product is CASSPGKAGANVLTF.

A single count supports this clone. With only one base between it and a far larger clone, this is likely a read error. In the same sample, other DNA sequences code for this CDR3. This sequence joins TRBV29-1 and TRBJ2-5; 7 bases fit TRBD2. This CDR3 contains 15 residues. J lost 4 bases, V lost 2 bases, and 10 bases had no gene match. CDR1 and CDR2 (germline): SQVTM, ANQGSEA. CDR3 amino acids: CSVERSGREVETQYF. In nucleotides, the CDR3 is TGCAGCGTTGAACGGAGTGGGAGGGAGGTAGAGACCCAGTACTTC.

The V gene is TRBV4-1, the J gene TRBJ2-1; 8 bases map to TRBD2. The CDR3 length is 17 residues. With V trimmed by 3 bases and J by 6 bases, 13 bases remained unmatched. CDR1 is MGHRA, CDR2 YSYEKL, per germline. The CDR3: CASSQVTGTRTLNEQFF. DNA for the CDR3: TGCGCCAGCAGCCAGGTGACCGGGACTAGGACTCTCAATGAGCAGTTCTTC.

As DNA, the CDR3 is TGTGCCAGCTCACCACTTATCGCCAGCACTGAAGCTTTCTTT. Residues: CASSPLIASTEAFF. This chain links TRBV18 with TRBJ1-1; D gene unclear. Germline V gene lookup returns CDR1 KGHSH and CDR2 LQKENI. The CDR3 covers 14 residues. Trimming removed 1 base from V and 4 bases from J, with 10 bases in between.

About this clone: A far more abundant clone sits one base away, making this likely a read error. Additional DNA sequences in this sample encode the identical CDR3. The rearrangement uses TRBV10-3 and TRBJ1-2; tentatively, D is TRBD1 (5 bases). V lost 3 bases and J 7 bases, leaving 12 bases between the germline ends. The CDR3 totals 13 residues. Germline values: CDR1 ENHRY, CDR2 SYGVKD. The CDR3 coding sequence is TGTGCCATCAGTGAAGGACAAATTGCTGGCTACACCTTC. This sequence encodes CAISEGQIAGYTF.

As to this clone: A far bigger clonotype differs at one base, so this is likely a read error. The J gene is TRBJ1-3, the V gene TRBV29-1; TRBD1 might be the D (5 bases). Germline V gives CDR1 SQVTM, CDR2 ANQGSEA. The CDR3 is 14 amino acids. Written as DNA, the CDR3 is TGCAGCGTTAATGTTGGGGGGACGGGAAACACCACATATTTT. It specifies CSVNVGGTGNTTYF.

The chain combines TRBV2 with TRBJ1-2; 7 nucleotides line up with TRBD1. Per germline, CDR1 SNHLY and CDR2 FYNNEI. V shed 6 bases and J 4 bases; nucleotides not matched to a gene: 8. CDR3 length: 14 residues. This CDR3 is CASRRQGFAYGYTF. The CDR3 bases are TGTGCCAGCAGGAGACAGGGTTTCGCCTATGGCTACACCTTC.

This clone came up once. A far bigger clonotype differs at one base, so this is likely a read error. The sample holds other DNA sequences that translate to the same CDR3. The gene calls are TRBV6-6 and TRBJ1-1; D gene ambiguous. The CDR3 covers 13 residues. Germline values: CDR1 MNHNY, CDR2 SVGAGI (reference sequence). DNA for the CDR3: TGTGCCAGTAGTTACTCGATAAGCACTGAAGCTTTCTTT. It codes for CASSYSISTEAFF.